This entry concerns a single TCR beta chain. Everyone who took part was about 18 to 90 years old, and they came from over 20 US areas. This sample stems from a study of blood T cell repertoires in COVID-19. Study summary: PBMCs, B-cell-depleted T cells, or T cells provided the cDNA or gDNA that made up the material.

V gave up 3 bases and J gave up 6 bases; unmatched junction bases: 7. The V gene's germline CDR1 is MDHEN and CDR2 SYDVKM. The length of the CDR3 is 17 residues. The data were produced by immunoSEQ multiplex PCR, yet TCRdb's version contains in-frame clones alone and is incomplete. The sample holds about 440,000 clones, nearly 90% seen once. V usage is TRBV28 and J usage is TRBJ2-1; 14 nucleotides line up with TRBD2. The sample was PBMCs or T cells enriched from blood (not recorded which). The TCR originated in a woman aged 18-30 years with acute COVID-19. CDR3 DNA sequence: TGTGCCAGCAGTTTGCGATCCGGGACTAGCGGGAGCAATGAGCAGTTCTTC. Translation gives CASSLRSGTSGSNEQFF.